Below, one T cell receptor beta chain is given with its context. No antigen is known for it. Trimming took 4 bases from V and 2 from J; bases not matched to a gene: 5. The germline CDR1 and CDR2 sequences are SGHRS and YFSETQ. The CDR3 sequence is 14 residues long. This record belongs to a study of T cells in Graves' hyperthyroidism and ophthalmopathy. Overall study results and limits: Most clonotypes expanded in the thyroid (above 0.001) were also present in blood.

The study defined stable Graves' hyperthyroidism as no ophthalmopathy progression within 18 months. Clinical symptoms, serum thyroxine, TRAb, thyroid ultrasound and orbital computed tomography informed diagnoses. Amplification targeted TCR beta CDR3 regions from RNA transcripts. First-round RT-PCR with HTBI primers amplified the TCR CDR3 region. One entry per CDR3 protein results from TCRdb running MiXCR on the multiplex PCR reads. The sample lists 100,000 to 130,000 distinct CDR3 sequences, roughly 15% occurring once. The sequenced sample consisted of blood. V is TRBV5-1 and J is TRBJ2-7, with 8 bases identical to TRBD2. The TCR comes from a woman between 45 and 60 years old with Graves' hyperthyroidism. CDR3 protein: CASSLLAETYEQYF. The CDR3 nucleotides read TGCGCCAGCAGCCTACTAGCGGAGACCTACGAGCAGTACTTC.